The 12 T cell receptor beta chains listed next were all sequenced from one sample in a study of CD8 T cells in ankylosing spondylitis. TCRdb redid the calling of the 5' RACE reads with MiXCR, one entry per CDR3 protein. The table lists some 200,000 distinct CDR3 sequences, about 20% of them singletons. Sample: blood, either unsorted or a sorted T cell fraction (not recorded which). The receptors come from a male donor under 30 with ankylosing spondylitis or in good health (not recorded which).

The table lists this clonotype with a count of one. This rearrangement joins TRBV20-1 to TRBJ2-7, with a tentative D call TRBD2 (7 bases). This CDR3 comprises 12 residues. Per the germline V gene, CDR1 is DFQATT and CDR2 is SNEGSKA (reference sequence). Trimming shortened V by 5 bases and J by 6 bases, and 14 bases separated the two germline ends. The CDR3 spells CSARAGAFEQYF. The CDR3 DNA follows: TGCAGTGCTCGGGCGGGGGCATTCGAGCAGTACTTC.

With respect to this clonotype: A read error may account for a junction end that differs from germline. This chain connects TRBV7-2 to TRBJ1-1; no reliable D call. CDR3 length equals 13 residues. Germline V gives CDR1 SGHTA, CDR2 FQGNSA. CDR3: CASSLVLGGSVHF. In nucleotides, the CDR3 is TGTGCCAGCAGCTTAGTATTGGGAGGGTCCGTCCACTTT.

V gene TRBV5-4 combines with J gene TRBJ2-1; 10 bases are shared with TRBD2. After removal of 1 base from V and 3 bases from J, the junction contained 7 bases not matched to a gene. The germline gives CDR1 SGHNT, CDR2 YYREEE (reference sequence). CDR3 length: 17 residues. Here the CDR3 reads CASSLRALAGDYNEQFF. The CDR3 DNA reads TGTGCCAGCAGCTTGAGGGCTCTAGCGGGAGACTACAATGAGCAGTTCTTC.

The chain combines TRBV2 with TRBJ2-3; 7 bases fit TRBD2. After removal of 8 bases from V and 0 bases from J, the junction contained 5 bases not matched to a gene. Germline V gene sequence: CDR1 SNHLY, CDR2 FYNNEI. CDR3 length equals 14 residues. CDR3 sequence: CASADGRSTDTQYF. CDR3 in DNA: TGTGCCAGCGCTGACGGGAGGAGCACAGATACGCAGTATTTT.

This clonotype was detected many times. The rearrangement joins TRBV7-9 to TRBJ2-1; possibly TRBD2 for D (5 bases). The V gene lost 4 bases and the J gene lost 4 bases, with 8 bases spanning the gap. Germline assignment: CDR1 SEHNR and CDR2 FQNEAQ (reference sequence). The CDR3 covers 13 residues. The CDR3 is CASSWENYNEQFF. DNA for the CDR3: TGTGCCAGCAGCTGGGAGAATTACAATGAGCAGTTCTTC.

This clonotype was detected a few times. V usage is TRBV29-1 and J usage is TRBJ2-1, with D possibly being TRBD1 or TRBD2 (5 bases each). In germline, CDR1 is SQVTM, CDR2 ANQGSEA. The CDR3 is 10 residues long. Trimming removed 4 bases from V and 12 bases from J, with 10 bases in between. The CDR3 DNA follows: TGCAGCGTTGGGGGGACGACGCAGTTCTTC. Translating it yields CSVGGTTQFF.

The V call is TRBV30, the J call TRBJ2-5, with D possibly being TRBD1 (6 bases). V dropped 2 bases and J dropped 4 bases, with 17 bases sitting between them. Germline V lookup: CDR1 GTSNPN, CDR2 SVGIG (reference sequence). The CDR3 is 15 residues long. The CDR3 DNA sequence: TGTGCCTGGAGTACAGGGAGAAGGGTGGGAGAGACCCAGTACTTC. Its translation is CAWSTGRRVGETQYF.

The table lists this clonotype with a few counts. The chain recombines TRBV19 with TRBJ1-1; D is unclear. The CDR3 has 14 amino acids. Trimming stripped 6 bases from V and 1 base from J, with 12 bases between. From germline, CDR1 is LNHDA and CDR2 SQIVND (reference sequence). The CDR3 sequence is CASSPLWGNTEAFF. The DNA for the CDR3 is TGTGCCAGTAGCCCTCTGTGGGGGAACACTGAAGCTTTCTTT.

This clonotype was detected ten times or more. This chain uses TRBV14 with TRBJ2-5, with D tentatively TRBD1 (5 bases). The length of the CDR3 is 16 residues. Trimming took off 0 bases at V and 2 bases at J, with 13 bases between the two ends. The germline gives CDR1 SGHDN, CDR2 FVKESK. The CDR3 sequence is CASSQDEQAIQETQYF. The CDR3 DNA is TGTGCCAGCAGCCAAGATGAACAGGCAATTCAAGAGACCCAGTACTTC.

Many counts were recorded for this clonotype. The chain joins TRBV20-1 to TRBJ2-3; perhaps TRBD1 as D (6 bases). The CDR3 covers 15 residues. V was cut by 1 base and J by 0 bases, with 11 bases left in between. Germline values: CDR1 DFQATT, CDR2 SNEGSKA (reference sequence). CDR3 sequence reads: CSARGTVPSTDTQYF. CDR3 coding DNA: TGCAGTGCTAGAGGGACAGTGCCTAGCACAGATACGCAGTATTTT.

This clonotype appeared many times. This rearrangement joins TRBV5-6 to TRBJ2-1, with 11 bases fitting TRBD2. Germline V gene data show CDR1 as SGHDT and CDR2 as YYEEEE. The CDR3 runs to 20 residues. V trimming: 4 bases; J trimming: 1 base; junction bases outside the gene matches: 16. This CDR3 reads CASSHPASGRRGASYNEQFF. CDR3 in DNA: TGTGCCAGCAGCCACCCCGCTAGCGGGAGGCGCGGGGCATCCTACAATGAGCAGTTCTTC.

The sample holds a few counts of this clonotype. The rearrangement uses TRBV19 and TRBJ2-3, with 11 bases matching TRBD2. J lost 4 bases, V lost 6 bases, and 12 bases had no gene match. The CDR3 has 17 amino acids. Germline CDR1 reads LNHDA; CDR2 reads SQIVND (reference sequence). The CDR3 DNA is TGTGCCAGTAGCTCCTCCTGGGTAGCGGGAGGGGCAGATACGCAGTATTTT. This gives the protein CASSSSWVAGGADTQYF.